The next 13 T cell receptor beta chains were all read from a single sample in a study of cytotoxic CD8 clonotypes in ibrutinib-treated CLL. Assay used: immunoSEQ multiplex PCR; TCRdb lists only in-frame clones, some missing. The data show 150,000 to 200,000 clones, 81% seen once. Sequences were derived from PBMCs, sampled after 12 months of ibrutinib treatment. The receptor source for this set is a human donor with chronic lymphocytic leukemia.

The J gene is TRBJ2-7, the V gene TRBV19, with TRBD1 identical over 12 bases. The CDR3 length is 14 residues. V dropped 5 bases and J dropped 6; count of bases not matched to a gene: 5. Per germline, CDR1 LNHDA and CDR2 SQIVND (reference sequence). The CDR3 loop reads CASSPGQGAFEQYF. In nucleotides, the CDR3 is TGTGCCAGTAGTCCGGGACAGGGGGCGTTCGAGCAGTACTTC.

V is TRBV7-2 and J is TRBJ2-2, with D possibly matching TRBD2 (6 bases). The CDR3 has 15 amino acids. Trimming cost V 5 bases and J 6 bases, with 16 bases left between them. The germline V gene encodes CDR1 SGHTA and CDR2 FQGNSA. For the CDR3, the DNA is TGTGCCAGCAGCCGCTCCTGGCGGGAAGCCGGGGAGCTGTTTTTT. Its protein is CASSRSWREAGELFF.

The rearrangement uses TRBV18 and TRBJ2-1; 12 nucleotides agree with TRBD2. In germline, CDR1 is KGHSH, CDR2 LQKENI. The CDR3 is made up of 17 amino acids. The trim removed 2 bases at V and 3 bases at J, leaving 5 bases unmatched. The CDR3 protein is CASSPWTSGAIYNEQFF. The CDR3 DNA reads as TGTGCCAGCTCACCATGGACTAGCGGGGCAATCTACAATGAGCAGTTCTTC.

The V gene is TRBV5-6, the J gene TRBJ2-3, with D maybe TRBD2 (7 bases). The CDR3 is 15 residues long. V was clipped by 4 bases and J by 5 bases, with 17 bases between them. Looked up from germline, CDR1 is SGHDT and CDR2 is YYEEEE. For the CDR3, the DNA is TGTGCCAGCAGCGCCCGAGGGGGGGCAGGAGATACGCAGTATTTT. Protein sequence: CASSARGGAGDTQYF.

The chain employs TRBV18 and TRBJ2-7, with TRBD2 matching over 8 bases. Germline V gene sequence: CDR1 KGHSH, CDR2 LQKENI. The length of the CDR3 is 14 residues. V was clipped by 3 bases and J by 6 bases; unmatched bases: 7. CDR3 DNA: TGTGCCAGCTCACCCAATAGCGGGACCGGCGAGCAGTACTTC. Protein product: CASSPNSGTGEQYF.

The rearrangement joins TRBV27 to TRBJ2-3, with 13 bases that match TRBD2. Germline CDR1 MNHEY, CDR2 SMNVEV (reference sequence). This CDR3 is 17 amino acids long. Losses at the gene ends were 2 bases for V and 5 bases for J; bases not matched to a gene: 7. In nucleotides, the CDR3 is TGTGCCAGCAGTTTACTACTAGCGGGAGGGCGTAGAGATACGCAGTATTTT. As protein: CASSLLLAGGRRDTQYF.

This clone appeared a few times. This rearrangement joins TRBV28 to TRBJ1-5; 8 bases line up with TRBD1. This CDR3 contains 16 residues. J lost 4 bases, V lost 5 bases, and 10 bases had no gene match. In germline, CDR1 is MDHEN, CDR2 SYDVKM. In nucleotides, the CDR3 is TGTGCCAGCAGTCCCTGGGCCCAGGGGGCAAATCAGCCCCAGCATTTT. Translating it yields CASSPWAQGANQPQHF.

The CDR3 DNA reads TGTGCCAGCAGTTACTCGACCTTAAGGGACAGCGTCTACACCTTC. Protein sequence: CASSYSTLRDSVYTF. This rearrangement joins TRBV6-5 to TRBJ1-2; 7 nucleotides match TRBD1. Looked up from germline, CDR1 is MNHEY and CDR2 is SVGAGI. Trimming cost V 0 bases and J 10 bases; bases outside gene matches: 11. This CDR3 is 15 amino acids long.

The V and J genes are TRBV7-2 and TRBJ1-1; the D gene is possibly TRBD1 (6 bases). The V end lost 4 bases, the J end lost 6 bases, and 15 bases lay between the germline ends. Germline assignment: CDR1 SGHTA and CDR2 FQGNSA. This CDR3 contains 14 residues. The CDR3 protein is CASSSGGMKAEAFF. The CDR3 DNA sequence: TGTGCCAGCAGCTCGGGGGGCATGAAGGCTGAAGCTTTCTTT.

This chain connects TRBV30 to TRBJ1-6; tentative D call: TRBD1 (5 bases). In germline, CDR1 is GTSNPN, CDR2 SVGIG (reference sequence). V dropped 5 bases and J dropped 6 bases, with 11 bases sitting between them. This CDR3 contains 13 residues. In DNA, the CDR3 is TGTGCCTGGGGGGGAATGGGTAATTCACCCCTCCACTTT. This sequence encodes CAWGGMGNSPLHF.

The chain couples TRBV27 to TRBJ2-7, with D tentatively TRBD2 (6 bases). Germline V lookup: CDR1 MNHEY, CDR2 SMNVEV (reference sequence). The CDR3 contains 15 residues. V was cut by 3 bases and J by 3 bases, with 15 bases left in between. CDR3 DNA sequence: TGTGCCAGCAGTTTTGAGGGAGGTACAGTCTACGAGCAGTACTTC. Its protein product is CASSFEGGTVYEQYF.

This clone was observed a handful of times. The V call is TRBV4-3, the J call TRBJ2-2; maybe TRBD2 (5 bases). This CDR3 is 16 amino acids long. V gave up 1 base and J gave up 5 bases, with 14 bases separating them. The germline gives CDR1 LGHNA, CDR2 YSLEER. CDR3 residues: CASSQGQRRGTGELFF. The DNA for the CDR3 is TGCGCCAGCAGCCAAGGGCAGCGGAGAGGGACCGGGGAGCTGTTTTTT.

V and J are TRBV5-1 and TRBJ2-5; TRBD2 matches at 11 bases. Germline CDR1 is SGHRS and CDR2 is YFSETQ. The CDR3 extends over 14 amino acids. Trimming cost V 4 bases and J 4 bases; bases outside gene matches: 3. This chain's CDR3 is CASSTGTSGETQYF. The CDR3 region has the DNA TGCGCCAGCAGCACCGGGACTAGCGGAGAGACCCAGTACTTC.